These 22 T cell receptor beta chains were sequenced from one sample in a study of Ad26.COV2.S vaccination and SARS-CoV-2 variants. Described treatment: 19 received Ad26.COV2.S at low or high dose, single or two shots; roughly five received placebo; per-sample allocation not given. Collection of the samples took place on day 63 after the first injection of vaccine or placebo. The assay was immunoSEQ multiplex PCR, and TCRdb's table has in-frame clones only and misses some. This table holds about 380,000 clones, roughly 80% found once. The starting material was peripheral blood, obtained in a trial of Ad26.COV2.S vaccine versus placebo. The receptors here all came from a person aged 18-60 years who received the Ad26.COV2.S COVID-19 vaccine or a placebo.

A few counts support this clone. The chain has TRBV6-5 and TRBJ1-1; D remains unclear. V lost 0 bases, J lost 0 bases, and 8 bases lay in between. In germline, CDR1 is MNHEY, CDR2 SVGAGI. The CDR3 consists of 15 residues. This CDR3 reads CASSYSYGVNTEAFF. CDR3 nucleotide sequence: TGTGCCAGCAGTTACTCGTACGGGGTGAACACTGAAGCTTTCTTT.

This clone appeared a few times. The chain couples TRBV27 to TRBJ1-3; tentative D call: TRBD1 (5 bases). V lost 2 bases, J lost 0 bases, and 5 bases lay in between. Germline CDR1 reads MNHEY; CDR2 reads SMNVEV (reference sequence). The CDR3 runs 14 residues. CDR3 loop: CASSLGASGNTIYF. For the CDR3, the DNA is TGTGCCAGCAGTTTAGGGGCCTCTGGAAACACCATATATTTT.

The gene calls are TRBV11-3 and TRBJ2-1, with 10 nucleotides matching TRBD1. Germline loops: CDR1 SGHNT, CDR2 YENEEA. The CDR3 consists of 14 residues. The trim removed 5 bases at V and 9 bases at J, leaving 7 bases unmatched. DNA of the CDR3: TGTGCCAGCAGCCTAGGACAGGGGGTCGGTGAGCAGTTCTTC. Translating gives CASSLGQGVGEQFF.

The CDR3 sequence is CASTVGYEQYF. The CDR3 coding sequence is TGCGCCAGCACGGTCGGCTACGAGCAGTACTTC. This rearrangement joins TRBV10-2 to TRBJ2-7; D remains ambiguous. Trimming shortened V by 7 bases and J by 3 bases, and 7 bases separated the two germline ends. Germline values: CDR1 WSHSY, CDR2 SAAADI. The CDR3 is made up of 11 amino acids.

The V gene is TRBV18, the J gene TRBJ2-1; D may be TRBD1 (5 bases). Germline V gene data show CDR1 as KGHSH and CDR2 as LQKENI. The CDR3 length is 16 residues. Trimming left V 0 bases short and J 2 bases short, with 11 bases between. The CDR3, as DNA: TGTGCCAGCTCACCACCGACAGTTTCTACCTACAATGAGCAGTTCTTC. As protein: CASSPPTVSTYNEQFF.

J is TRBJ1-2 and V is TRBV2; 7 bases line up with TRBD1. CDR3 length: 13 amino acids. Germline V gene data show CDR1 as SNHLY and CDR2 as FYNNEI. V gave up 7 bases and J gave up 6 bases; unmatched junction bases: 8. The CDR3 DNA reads TGTGCCAGCACCATGACAGGGCTGAATGGCTACACCTTC. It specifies CASTMTGLNGYTF.

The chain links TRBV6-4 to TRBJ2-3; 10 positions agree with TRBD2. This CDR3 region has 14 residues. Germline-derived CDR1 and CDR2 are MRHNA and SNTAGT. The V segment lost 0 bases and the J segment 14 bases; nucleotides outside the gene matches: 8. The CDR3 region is CASSDSRDGTSVYF. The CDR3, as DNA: TGTGCCAGCAGTGACTCAAGGGACGGGACTAGCGTGTATTTT.

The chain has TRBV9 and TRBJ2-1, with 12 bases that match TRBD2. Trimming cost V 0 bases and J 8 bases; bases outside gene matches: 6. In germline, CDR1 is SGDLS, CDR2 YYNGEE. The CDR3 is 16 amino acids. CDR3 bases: TGTGCCAGCAGCGTAGGACTAGCGGGAGATCCCCATGAGCAGTTCTTC. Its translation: CASSVGLAGDPHEQFF.

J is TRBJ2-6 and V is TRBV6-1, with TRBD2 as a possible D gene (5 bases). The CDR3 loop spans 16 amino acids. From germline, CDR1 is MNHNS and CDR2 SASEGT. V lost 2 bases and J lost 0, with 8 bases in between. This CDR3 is CASSEMGSSGANVLTF. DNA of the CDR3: TGTGCCAGCAGTGAAATGGGGAGCTCTGGGGCCAACGTCCTGACTTTC.

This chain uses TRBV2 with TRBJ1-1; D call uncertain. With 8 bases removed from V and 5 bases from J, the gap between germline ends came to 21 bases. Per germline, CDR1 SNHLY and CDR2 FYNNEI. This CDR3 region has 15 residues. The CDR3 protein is CASRTPTSGKTEAFF. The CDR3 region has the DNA TGTGCCAGCCGCACACCCACAAGTGGTAAAACTGAAGCTTTCTTT.

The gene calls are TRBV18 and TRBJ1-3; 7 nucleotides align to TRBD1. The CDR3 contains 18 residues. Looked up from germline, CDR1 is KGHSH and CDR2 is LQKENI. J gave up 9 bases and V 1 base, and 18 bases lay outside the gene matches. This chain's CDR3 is CASSPLKTTGSGIGTIYF. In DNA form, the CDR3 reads TGTGCCAGCTCACCACTAAAGACGACAGGGTCGGGGATCGGCACCATATATTTT.

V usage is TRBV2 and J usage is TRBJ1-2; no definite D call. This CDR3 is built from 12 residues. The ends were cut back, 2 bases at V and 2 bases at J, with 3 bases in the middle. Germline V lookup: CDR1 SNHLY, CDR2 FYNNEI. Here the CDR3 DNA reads TGTGCCAGCAGTGAACTAAACTATGGCTACACCTTC. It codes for CASSELNYGYTF.

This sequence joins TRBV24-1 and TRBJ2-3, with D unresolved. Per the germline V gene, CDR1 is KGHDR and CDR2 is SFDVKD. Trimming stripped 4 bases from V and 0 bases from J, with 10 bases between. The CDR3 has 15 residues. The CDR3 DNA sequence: TGTGCCACCAGTGACAGAAACTCTAGCACAGATACGCAGTATTTT. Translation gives CATSDRNSSTDTQYF.

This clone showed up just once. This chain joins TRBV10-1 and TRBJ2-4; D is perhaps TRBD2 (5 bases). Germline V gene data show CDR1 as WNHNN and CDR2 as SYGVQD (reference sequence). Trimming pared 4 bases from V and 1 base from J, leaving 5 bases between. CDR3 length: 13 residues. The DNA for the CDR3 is TGCGCCAGCAGTGGAGGGGCCAAAAACATTCAGTACTTC. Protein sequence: CASSGGAKNIQYF.

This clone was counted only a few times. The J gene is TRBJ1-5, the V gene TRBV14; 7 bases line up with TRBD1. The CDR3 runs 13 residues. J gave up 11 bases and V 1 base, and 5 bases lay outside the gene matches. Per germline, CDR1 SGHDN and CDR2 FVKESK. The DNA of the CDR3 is TGTGCCAGCAGCCAAGGAGGGGGCGGAACCCAGCATTTT. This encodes CASSQGGGGTQHF. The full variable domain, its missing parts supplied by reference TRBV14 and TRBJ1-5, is EAGVTQFPSHSVIEKGQTVTLRCDPISGHDNLYWYRRVMGKEIKFLLHFVKESKQDESGMPNNRFLAERTGGTYSTLKVQPAELEDSGVYFCASSQGGGGTQHFGDGTRLSIL.

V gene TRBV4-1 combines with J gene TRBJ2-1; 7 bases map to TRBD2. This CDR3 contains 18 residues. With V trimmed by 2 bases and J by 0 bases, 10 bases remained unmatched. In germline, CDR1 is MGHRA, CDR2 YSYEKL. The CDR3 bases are TGCGCCAGCAGCCAATCCACCTCGGGGGGACGCTCCTACAATGAGCAGTTCTTC. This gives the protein CASSQSTSGGRSYNEQFF.

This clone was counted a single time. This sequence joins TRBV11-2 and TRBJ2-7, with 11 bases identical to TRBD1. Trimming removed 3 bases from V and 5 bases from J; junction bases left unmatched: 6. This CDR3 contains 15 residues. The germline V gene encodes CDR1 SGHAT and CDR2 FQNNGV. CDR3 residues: CASSFTGTGGDEQYF. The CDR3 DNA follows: TGTGCCAGCAGCTTTACCGGGACAGGGGGAGACGAGCAGTACTTC.

The CDR3 spells CASSYGRASGSPLHF. Here the CDR3 DNA reads TGTGCCAGCAGTTACGGCAGGGCCAGTGGTTCACCCCTCCACTTT. The chain uses TRBV6-5 and TRBJ1-6; D perhaps matches TRBD1 (5 bases). The CDR3 sequence is 15 residues long. V lost 2 bases and J lost 9, with 14 bases in between. Germline V gene lookup returns CDR1 MNHEY and CDR2 SVGAGI.

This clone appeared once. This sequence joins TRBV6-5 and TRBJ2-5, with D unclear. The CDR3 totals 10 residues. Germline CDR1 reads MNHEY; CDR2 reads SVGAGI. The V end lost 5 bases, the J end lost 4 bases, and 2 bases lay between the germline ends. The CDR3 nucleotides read TGTGCCAGCAGTACAGAGACCCAGTACTTC. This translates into CASSTETQYF.

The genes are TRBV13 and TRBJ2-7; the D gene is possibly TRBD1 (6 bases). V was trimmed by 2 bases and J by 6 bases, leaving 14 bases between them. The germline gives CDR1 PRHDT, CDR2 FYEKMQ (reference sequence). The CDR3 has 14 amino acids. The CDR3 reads CASSLTPGVSEQYF. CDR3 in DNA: TGTGCCAGCAGCTTAACCCCAGGGGTCTCCGAGCAGTACTTC.

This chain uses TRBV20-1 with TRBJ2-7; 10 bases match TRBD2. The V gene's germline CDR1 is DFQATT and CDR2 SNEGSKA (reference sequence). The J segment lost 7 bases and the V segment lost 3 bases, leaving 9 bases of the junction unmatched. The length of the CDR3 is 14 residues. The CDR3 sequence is CSASSGGSVEEQYF. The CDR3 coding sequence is TGCAGTGCTAGTAGCGGGGGGAGCGTTGAAGAGCAGTACTTC.

The CDR3 region is CASSDTGGNYGYTF. The CDR3 region has the DNA TGTGCCAGCAGTGACACAGGGGGTAACTATGGCTACACCTTC. V gene TRBV6-4 combines with J gene TRBJ1-2; TRBD1 agrees at 8 bases. The CDR3 length is 14 residues. CDR1 and CDR2 from the germline V gene are MRHNA and SNTAGT. V shed 2 bases and J 1 base; nucleotides not matched to a gene: 0.